This TCR beta chain comes out of a study of T cell responses to AZD1222 COVID-19 vaccine. Study findings and constraints: Dominant at 160-218 and 743-854, vaccine-associated CD4 TCRs also spanned spike.

Germline assignment: CDR1 LNHDA and CDR2 SQIVND (reference sequence). The ends lost 5 bases at V and 6 bases at J; junction bases unmatched: 5. The length of the CDR3 is 14 residues. As for this clone: Antigen: not known.

Generated by immunoSEQ multiplex PCR, the TCRdb table keeps only in-frame clones and is missing some. Found here are nearly 80,000 clones, 75% to 85% of them singletons; the top ten hold 22%. The starting material was peripheral blood, obtained on day 0 of AZD1222 vaccination. The chain recombines TRBV19 with TRBJ1-5; 9 nucleotides agree with TRBD1. The clonotype comes from an adult in good health. As DNA, the CDR3 is TGTGCCAGTAGTGTTACAGGGGGCGGTCAGCCCCAGCATTTT. Residues: CASSVTGGGQPQHF.